Sequencing of this TCR beta chain was carried out in a study of CD8+ T cells in alopecia areata. About the research overall: Patients in the treated group were given tofacitinib by mouth, 5 to 10 mg twice a day. Findings and caveats of the study: Sharing of TCR sequences between patients (possibly for HLA-related reasons) was less clear than in mice.

Germline loops: CDR1 SGHDN, CDR2 FVKESK. The V end was cut by 0 bases, the J end by 6 bases, with 5 bases between. The length of the CDR3 is 13 residues. Note on this clone: Antigen specificity is unknown.

Specimens obtained from alopecia areata patients comprised lesional scalp punch biopsies and peripheral blood. Sorting of CD4+ and CD8+ T cells was performed on PBMCs. It was cDNA, reverse transcribed from extracted RNA, that served as the sequencing template. The table came from immunoSEQ multiplex PCR; TCRdb's copy has only in-frame clones and leaves some out. This sample yields 100,000 to 150,000 clones, of which around three fifths are seen a single time; 4.5% to 5.5% belongs to the top ten. The V and J genes are TRBV14 and TRBJ1-4; D unclear. The sequence was collected from a human donor with alopecia areata. Sequencing used CD4+ T cells sorted from blood, obtained at week 0. The CDR3, as DNA: TGTGCCAGCAGCCAAGAGCTGGATGAAAAACTGTTTTTT. As protein: CASSQELDEKLFF.